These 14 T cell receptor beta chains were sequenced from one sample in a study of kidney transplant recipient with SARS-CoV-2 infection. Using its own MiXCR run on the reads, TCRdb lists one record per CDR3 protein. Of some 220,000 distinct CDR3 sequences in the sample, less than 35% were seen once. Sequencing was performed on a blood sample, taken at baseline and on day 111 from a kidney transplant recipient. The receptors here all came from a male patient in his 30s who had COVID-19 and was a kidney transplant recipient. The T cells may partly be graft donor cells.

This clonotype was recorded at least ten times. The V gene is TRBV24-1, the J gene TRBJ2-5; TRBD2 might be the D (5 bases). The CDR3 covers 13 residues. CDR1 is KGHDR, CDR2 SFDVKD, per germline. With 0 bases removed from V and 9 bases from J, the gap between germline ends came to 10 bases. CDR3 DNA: TGTGCCACCAGTGATTTGATTACTAGTTCCCAGTACTTC. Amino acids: CATSDLITSSQYF.

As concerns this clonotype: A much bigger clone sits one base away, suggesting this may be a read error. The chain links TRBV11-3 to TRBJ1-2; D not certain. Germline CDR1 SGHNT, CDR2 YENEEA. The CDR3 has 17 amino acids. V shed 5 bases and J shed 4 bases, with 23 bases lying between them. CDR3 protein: CASSVRSDLEKTYGYTF. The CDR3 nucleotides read TGTGCCAGCAGCGTTCGCTCCGATCTCGAAAAGACCTATGGCTACACCTTC.

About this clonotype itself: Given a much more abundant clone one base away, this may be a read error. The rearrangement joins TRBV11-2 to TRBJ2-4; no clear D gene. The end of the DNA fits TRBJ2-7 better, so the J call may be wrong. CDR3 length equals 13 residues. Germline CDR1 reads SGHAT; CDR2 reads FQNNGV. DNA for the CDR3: TGTGCCAGCGCCGGGTTCTTTCAGAACGAGCAGTACTTC. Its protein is CASAGFFQNEQYF.

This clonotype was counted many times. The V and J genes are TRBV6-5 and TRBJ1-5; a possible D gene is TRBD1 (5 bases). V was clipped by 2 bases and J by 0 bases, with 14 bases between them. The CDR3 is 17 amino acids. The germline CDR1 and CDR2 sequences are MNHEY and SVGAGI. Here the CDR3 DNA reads TGTGCCAGCAGTTACCGGGGACCGGGCGCTAGCAATCAGCCCCAGCATTTT. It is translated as CASSYRGPGASNQPQHF.

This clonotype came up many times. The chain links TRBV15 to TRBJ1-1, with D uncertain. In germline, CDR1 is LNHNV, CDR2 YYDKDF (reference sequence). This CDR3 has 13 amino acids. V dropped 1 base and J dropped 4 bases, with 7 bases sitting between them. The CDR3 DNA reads TGTGCCACCAGCAGAGGAGGCAGCACTGAAGCTTTCTTT. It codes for CATSRGGSTEAFF. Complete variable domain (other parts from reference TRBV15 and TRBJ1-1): DAMVIQNPRYQVTQFGKPVTLSCSQTLNHNVMYWYQQKSSQAPKLLFHYYDKDFNNEADTPDNFQSRRPNTSFCFLDIRSPGLGDTAMYLCATSRGGSTEAFFGQGTRLTVV.

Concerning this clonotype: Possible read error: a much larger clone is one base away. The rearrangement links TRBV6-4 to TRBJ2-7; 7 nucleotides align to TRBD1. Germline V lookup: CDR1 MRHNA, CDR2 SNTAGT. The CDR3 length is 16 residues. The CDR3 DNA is TGTGCCAGCAACCGGCGAGACAGGGTAGGGGCTAACGAGCAGTGCTTC. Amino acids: CASNRRDRVGANEQCF.

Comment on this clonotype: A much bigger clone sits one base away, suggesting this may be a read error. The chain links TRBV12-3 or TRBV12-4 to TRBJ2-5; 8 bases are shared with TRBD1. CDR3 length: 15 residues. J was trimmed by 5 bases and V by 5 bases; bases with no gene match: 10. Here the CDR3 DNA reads TGTGCCAGCAGTCCCCGGGACAGGCAGCACGAGACCCAGTACTTC. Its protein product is CASSPRDRQHETQYF.

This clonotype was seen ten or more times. CDR3 coding DNA: TGTGCCAGTAGTCTAGGACAGGGAGTAGAGACCCAGTACTTC. Its translation is CASSLGQGVETQYF. The J gene is TRBJ2-5, the V gene TRBV19; TRBD1 matches at 8 bases. After removal of 5 bases from V and 4 bases from J, the junction contained 6 bases not matched to a gene. This CDR3 has 14 residues. Germline V lookup: CDR1 LNHDA, CDR2 SQIVND (reference sequence).

The CDR3 is CASSWRGRSEWGSGNTIYF. In DNA, the CDR3 is TGTGCCAGCAGCTGGCGGGGACGGTCTGAGTGGGGGTCTGGAAACACCATATATTTT. The J gene is TRBJ1-3, the V gene TRBV5-6, with a possible D match to TRBD1 (5 bases). V lost 3 bases and J lost 1, with 23 bases in between. This CDR3 comprises 19 residues. CDR1 SGHDT and CDR2 YYEEEE come from the germline V gene.

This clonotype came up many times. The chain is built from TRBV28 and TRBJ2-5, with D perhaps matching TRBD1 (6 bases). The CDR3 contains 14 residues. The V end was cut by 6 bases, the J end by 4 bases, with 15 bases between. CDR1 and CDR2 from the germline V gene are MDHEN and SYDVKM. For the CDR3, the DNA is TGTGCCAGCAGATTACCCCTAGGGGGAGAGACCCAGTACTTC. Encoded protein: CASRLPLGGETQYF.

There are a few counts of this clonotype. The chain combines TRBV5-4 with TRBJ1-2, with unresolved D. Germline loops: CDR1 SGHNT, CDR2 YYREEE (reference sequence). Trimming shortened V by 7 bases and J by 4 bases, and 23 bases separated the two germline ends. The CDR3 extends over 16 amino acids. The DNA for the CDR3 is TGTGCCAGCGAGTGGTGCGTACCAGGAAAGACCTATGGCTACACCTTC. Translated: CASEWCVPGKTYGYTF.

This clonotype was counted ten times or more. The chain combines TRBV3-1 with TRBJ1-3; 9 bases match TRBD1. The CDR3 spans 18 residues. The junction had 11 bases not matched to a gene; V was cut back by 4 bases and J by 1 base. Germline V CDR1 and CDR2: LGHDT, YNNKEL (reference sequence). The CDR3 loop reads CASSPQVPGTGSGNTIYF. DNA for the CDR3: TGTGCCAGCAGCCCTCAAGTCCCCGGGACAGGGTCTGGAAACACCATATATTTT. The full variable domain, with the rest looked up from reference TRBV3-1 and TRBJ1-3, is DTAVSQTPKYLVTQMGNDKSIKCEQNLGHDTMYWYKQDSKKFLKIMFSYNNKELIINETVPNRFSPKSPDKAHLNLHINSLELGDSAVYFCASSPQVPGTGSGNTIYFGEGSWLTVV.

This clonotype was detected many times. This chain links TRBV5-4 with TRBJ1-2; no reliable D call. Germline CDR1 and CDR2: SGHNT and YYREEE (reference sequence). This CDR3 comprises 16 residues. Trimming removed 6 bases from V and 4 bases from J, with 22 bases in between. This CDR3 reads CASIISVPGKTYGYTF. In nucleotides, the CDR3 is TGTGCCAGCATAATTAGCGTACCAGGAAAGACCTATGGCTACACCTTC.

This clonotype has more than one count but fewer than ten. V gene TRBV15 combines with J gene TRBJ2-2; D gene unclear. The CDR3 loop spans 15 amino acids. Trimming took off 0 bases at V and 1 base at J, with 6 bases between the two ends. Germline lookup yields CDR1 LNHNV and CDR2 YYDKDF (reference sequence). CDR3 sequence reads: CATSREWGNTGELFF. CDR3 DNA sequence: TGTGCCACCAGCAGAGAGTGGGGGAACACCGGGGAGCTGTTTTTT.